The 5 T cell receptor beta chains below all came from one sample that was sequenced in a study of blood T cell repertoires in COVID-19. Produced via immunoSEQ multiplex PCR; TCRdb's table is partial and in-frame only. The sample includes under 350,000 clones, roughly 90% seen only once; the top ten take about 7%. The material sequenced was peripheral blood. Source of these receptors: a woman aged 25 to 39 with COVID-19, enrolled during active disease.

The chain employs TRBV2 and TRBJ1-2; no reliable D call. V shed 7 bases and J shed 8 bases, with 11 bases lying between them. Germline loops: CDR1 SNHLY, CDR2 FYNNEI. The CDR3 is made up of 11 amino acids. The CDR3 sequence: CASTGTGGYTF. CDR3 DNA sequence: TGTGCCAGCACTGGAACCGGGGGCTACACCTTC.

The table lists this clone with a count of one. The chain recombines TRBV4-1 with TRBJ2-2; possibly TRBD2 for D (6 bases). CDR3 length: 14 amino acids. Germline-derived CDR1 and CDR2 are MGHRA and YSYEKL. Trimming removed 4 bases at V and 4 bases at J, with 10 bases between. The CDR3 DNA reads as TGCGCCAGCAGCCCCCGGAGGGGCACCGGGGAGCTGTTTTTT. This encodes CASSPRRGTGELFF.

CDR3 sequence: CASSPSGKVTDTQYF. In nucleotides, the CDR3 is TGTGCCAGCAGCCCCTCCGGTAAAGTTACAGATACGCAGTATTTT. The genes are TRBV4-2 and TRBJ2-3, with D unclear. Germline CDR1 and CDR2: LGHNA and YNFKEQ. The CDR3 has 15 amino acids. Deletions cut 4 bases from V and 3 bases from J, with 14 bases between.

This chain links TRBV3-1 (or the pseudogene TRBV3-2) with TRBJ2-3, with D possibly TRBD1 on 6 matching bases. The CDR3 has 15 residues. V shed 6 bases and J shed 3 bases, with 16 bases lying between them. The germline gives CDR1 LGHDT, CDR2 YNNKEL (reference sequence). CDR3 protein: CASSLATGRTDTQYF. The CDR3 bases are TGTGCCAGCAGTTTAGCCACAGGGAGAACAGATACGCAGTATTTT.

This chain connects TRBV27 to TRBJ2-1, with TRBD2 matching 10 bases. From germline, CDR1 is MNHEY and CDR2 SMNVEV (reference sequence). There are 13 residues in the CDR3. V lost 5 bases, J lost 10 bases, and 5 bases stayed unmatched. CDR3 sequence reads: CASSKGLAVEQFF. The CDR3 bases are TGTGCCAGCAGTAAAGGACTAGCGGTCGAGCAGTTCTTC.